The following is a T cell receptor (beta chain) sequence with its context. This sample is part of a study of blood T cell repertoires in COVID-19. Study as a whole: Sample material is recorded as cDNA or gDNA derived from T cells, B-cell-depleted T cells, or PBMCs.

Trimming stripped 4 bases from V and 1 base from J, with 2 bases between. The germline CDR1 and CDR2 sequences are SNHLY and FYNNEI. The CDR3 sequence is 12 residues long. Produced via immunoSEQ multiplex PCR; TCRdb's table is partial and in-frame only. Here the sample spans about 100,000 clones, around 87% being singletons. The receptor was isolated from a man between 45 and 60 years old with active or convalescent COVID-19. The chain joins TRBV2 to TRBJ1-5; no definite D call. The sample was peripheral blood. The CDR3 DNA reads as TGTGCCAGCAGTGTAAGCAATCAGCCCCAGCATTTT. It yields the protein CASSVSNQPQHF.